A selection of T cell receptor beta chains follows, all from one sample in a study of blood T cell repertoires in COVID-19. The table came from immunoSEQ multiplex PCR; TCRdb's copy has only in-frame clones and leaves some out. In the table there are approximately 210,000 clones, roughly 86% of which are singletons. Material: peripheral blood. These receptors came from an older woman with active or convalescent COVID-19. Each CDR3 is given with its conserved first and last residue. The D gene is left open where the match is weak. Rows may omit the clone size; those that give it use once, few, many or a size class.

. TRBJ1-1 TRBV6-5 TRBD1 TGTGCCAGCAAAAGACAGGGGGCCTCTGAAGCTTTCTTT CASKRQGASEAFF
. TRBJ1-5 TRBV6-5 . TGTGCCAGCCTGCGACACGTGAATCAGCCCCAGCATTTT CASLRHVNQPQHF
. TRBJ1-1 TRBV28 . TGTGCCAGCAGCCCTCGGCGAGGGAGCACTGAAGCTTTCTTT CASSPRRGSTEAFF
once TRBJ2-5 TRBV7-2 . TGTGCCAGCAGCTTCAGTTGGGAGACCCAGTACTTC CASSFSWETQYF
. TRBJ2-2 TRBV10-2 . TGCGCCAGCAGAACAACGCGGATCCCCGGGGAGCTGTTTTTT CASRTTRIPGELFF
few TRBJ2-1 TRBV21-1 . TGTGCCAGCAGCAAAGCGGGTCTAGCGGGAATCGGCTCCTACAATGAGCAGTTCTTC CASSKAGLAGIGSYNEQFF
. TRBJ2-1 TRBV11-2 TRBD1 TGTGCCAGCAGCCACCCGGGACAGGGGAGAAATGAGCAGTTCTTC CASSHPGQGRNEQFF
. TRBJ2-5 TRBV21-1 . TGTGCCAGCAGCAAAAGGGGGGGGGAAGCATGTGGAAAGACCCAGTACTTC CASSKRGGEACGKTQYF
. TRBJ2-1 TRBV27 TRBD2 TGTGCCAGCAGTTTAGAGGGCGGGAGGCCTTACAATGAGCAGTTCTTC CASSLEGGRPYNEQFF
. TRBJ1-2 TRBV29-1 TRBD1 TGCAGCGGGAGGACAGGACCTAACTATGGCTACACCTTC CSGRTGPNYGYTF
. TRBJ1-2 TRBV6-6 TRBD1 TGTGCCAGCAGTAAGCCGGGACAGGTTAGCGGCTACACCTTC CASSKPGQVSGYTF
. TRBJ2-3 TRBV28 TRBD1 TGTGCCAGCAGTTCTTCCGGGGACAGCTATACGCAGTATTTT CASSSSGDSYTQYF
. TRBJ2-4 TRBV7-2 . TGTGCCAGCAGCCTGGGGGCGGACATTCAGTACTTC CASSLGADIQYF
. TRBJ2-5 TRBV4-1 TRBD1 TGCGCCAGCAGCCAAGTAGGGGACAGGGGTCAGACCCAGTACTTC CASSQVGDRGQTQYF
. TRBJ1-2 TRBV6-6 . TGTGCCAGCAGTTACTCTGAGCCGGGTTATGGCTACACCTTC CASSYSEPGYGYTF
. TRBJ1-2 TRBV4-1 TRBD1 TGCGCCAGCAGCCAAGGGGACAGGTCCTATGGCTACACCTTC CASSQGDRSYGYTF
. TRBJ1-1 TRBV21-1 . TGTGCCAGCAGCAAAGTGGGGAGGACAGGGAACACTGAAGCTTTCTTT CASSKVGRTGNTEAFF
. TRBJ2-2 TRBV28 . TGTGCCAGCAGCTTACCTGAAGGGACACGGTACGGGGAGCTGTTTTTT CASSLPEGTRYGELFF
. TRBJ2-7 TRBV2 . TGTGCCAGCAGTGATTTTGCAGGAAACTACGAGCAGTACTTC CASSDFAGNYEQYF
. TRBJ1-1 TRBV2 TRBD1 TGTGCCAGCAATAGCAACAGGGGGAACACTGAAGCTTTCTTT CASNSNRGNTEAFF
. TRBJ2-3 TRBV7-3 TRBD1 TGTGCCAGCAGCTTTCGGGACAGGGGAGACACAGATACGCAGTATTTT CASSFRDRGDTDTQYF
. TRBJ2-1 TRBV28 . TGTGCCAGCAGTTTAATGAGCTCCTACAATGAGCAGTTCTTC CASSLMSSYNEQFF
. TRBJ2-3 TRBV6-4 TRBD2 TGTGCCAGCAGTGATGGACTAGGGGGCACAGATACGCAGTATTTT CASSDGLGGTDTQYF
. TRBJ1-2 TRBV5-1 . TGCGCCAGCAGGCAGTACGGGGAAACGAGCTATGGCTACACCTTC CASRQYGETSYGYTF
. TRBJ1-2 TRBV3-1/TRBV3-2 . TGTGCCAGCAGCCAATCCAGGGGATTCGGCGGCTACACCTTC CASSQSRGFGGYTF
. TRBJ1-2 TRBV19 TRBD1 TGTGCCAGTAGTGTCACAGGGGGCAGTGCGTATGGCTACACCTTC CASSVTGGSAYGYTF
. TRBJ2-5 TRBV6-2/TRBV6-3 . TGTGCCAGCAGTTCCGTGGGGTGGGGGGAAGAGACCCAGTACTTC CASSSVGWGEETQYF
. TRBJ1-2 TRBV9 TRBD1 TGTGCCAGCAGCGTTGGGACAGGCCCAGGCTACACCTTC CASSVGTGPGYTF
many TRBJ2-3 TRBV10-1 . TGCGCCAGCAGTGAGCGTCGGGCAGATACGCAGTATTTT CASSERRADTQYF
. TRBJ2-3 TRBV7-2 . TGTGCCAGCAGCACTAGGACGGGAGATACGCAGTATTTT CASSTRTGDTQYF
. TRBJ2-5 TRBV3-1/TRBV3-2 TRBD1 TGTGCCAGCAGCCAGAACAGGGGGCAAGGGGAGACCCAGTACTTC CASSQNRGQGETQYF
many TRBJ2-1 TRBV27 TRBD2 TGTGCCAGCAGTTTTACCCTAGCGGCTGAGCAGTTCTTC CASSFTLAAEQFF
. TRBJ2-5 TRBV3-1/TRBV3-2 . TGTGCCAGCAGCCCCCCCGGACTGACAGGGACCCAGTACTTC CASSPPGLTGTQYF
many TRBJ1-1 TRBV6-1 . TGTGCCAGCAGTGAAGCCAGGTTGGTGAACACTGAAGCTTTCTTT CASSEARLVNTEAFF
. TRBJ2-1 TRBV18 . TGTGCCAGCGCCTTACAGGGGGGGTCCTACAATGAGCAGTTCTTC CASALQGGSYNEQFF
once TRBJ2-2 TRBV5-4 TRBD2 TGTGCCAGCAGCTTAAAAGTCGTGTCTAGCGGGGCCCCTGGCGGGGAGCTGTTTTTT CASSLKVVSSGAPGGELFF
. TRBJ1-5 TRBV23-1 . TGCGCCAGCAGTCAAGACAGCAGCAATCAGCCCCAGCATTTT CASSQDSSNQPQHF
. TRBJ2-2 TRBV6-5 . TGTGCCAGCAGTCGGAGGGAAGCCGGGGAGCTGTTTTTT CASSRREAGELFF
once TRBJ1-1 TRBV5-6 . TGTGCCAGCAGCCCCCGGGGGGGAGGGGGAAACACTGAAGCTTTCTTT CASSPRGGGGNTEAFF
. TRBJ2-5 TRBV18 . TGTGCCAGCTCACCACCAGGGGAAGAGACCCAGTACTTC CASSPPGEETQYF
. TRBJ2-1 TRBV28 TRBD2 TGTGCCAGCAGGGAGCCTAAGCGGGAGCGGGTTGATGAGCAGTTCTTC CASREPKRERVDEQFF
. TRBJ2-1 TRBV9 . TGTGCCAGCAGCGTAGGGGTAGCGAGCAATGAGCAGTTCTTC CASSVGVASNEQFF
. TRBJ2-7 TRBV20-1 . TGCAGTGCTAGACAGATATACGAGCAGTACTTC CSARQIYEQYF
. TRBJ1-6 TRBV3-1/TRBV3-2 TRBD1 TGTGCCAGCAGCCAAGGTCGACAGGGGAATTCACCCCTCCACTTT CASSQGRQGNSPLHF
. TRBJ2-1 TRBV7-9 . TGTGCCAGCAGCCGTACTATGCTCGGTACCCACAATGAGCAGTTCTTC CASSRTMLGTHNEQFF
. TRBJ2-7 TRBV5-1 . TGCGCCAGCAGCTTGCCCGCGGGGGCGAGGGACGAGCAGTACTTC CASSLPAGARDEQYF
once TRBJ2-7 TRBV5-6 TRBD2 TGTGCCAGCAGCTTGGGCCCTAGCGGGGCCTACGAGCAGTACTTC CASSLGPSGAYEQYF
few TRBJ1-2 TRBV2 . TGTGCCAGGGCGTCGCGGGGGGCCATCACGGGCTACACCTTC CARASRGAITGYTF
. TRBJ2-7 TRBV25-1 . TGTGCCAGCAGTGAATATCGTCACGCGCGCGAGCAGTACTTC CASSEYRHAREQYF